The next 10 T cell receptor beta chains were all read from a single sample in a study of memory CD4+ T cells and cytomegalovirus serostatus (dated 2019 in TCRdb). Library construction relied on the immunoSEQ multiplex PCR assay. Entries here come from immuneACCESS through TCRdb and include only in-frame sequences with V and J called. Some clones fail to appear in such tables; in the studies checked, an unresolved V gene covers under half of the shortfall, and the cause of the remainder is unknown. Present in this sample are roughly 84,000 clones, around 80% of which were seen just once. Of the sample, 0.78% falls within the top ten clones. A FACSAria II was used to sort memory CD4+ T cells, defined as single viable CD3+CD4+CD8-CD45RO+ cells. The sample taken for sequencing was memory CD4+ T cells from blood. The receptors shown here come from an adult in good health and CMV-seronegative.

V and J are TRBV19 and TRBJ1-2; D uncertain. This CDR3 is built from 13 residues. Deletions cut 5 bases from V and 4 bases from J, with 11 bases between. Per the germline V gene, CDR1 is LNHDA and CDR2 is SQIVND (reference sequence). CDR3 protein: CASSGGLLYGYTF. In DNA form, the CDR3 reads TGTGCCAGTAGTGGAGGGCTTCTCTATGGCTACACCTTC.

The chain links TRBV25-1 to TRBJ1-2; TRBD1 matches 9 bases. CDR1 and CDR2 from the germline V gene are MGHDK and SYGVNS. The CDR3 has 15 amino acids. The trim removed 5 bases at V and 7 bases at J, leaving 11 bases unmatched. The CDR3, as DNA: TGTGCCAGCAGTCCAGCCGACAGGGGGAAAGTTGGCTACACCTTC. It specifies CASSPADRGKVGYTF.

This clone was recorded once. This sequence joins TRBV6-6 and TRBJ2-7; 11 nucleotides align to TRBD1. The junction had 2 bases not matched to a gene; V was cut back by 2 bases and J by 5 bases. The V gene's germline CDR1 is MNHNY and CDR2 SVGAGI (reference sequence). The CDR3 covers 14 residues. The DNA of the CDR3 is TGTGCCAGCAGTTACAGGACAGGGGGCGACGAGCAGTACTTC. This codes for CASSYRTGGDEQYF.

This clone was seen a handful of times. The gene calls are TRBV2 and TRBJ2-3; D remains unclear. Per germline, CDR1 SNHLY and CDR2 FYNNEI. Trimming pared 9 bases from V and 1 base from J, leaving 14 bases between. This CDR3 is 14 amino acids long. CDR3 residues: CASDSDGGTDTQYF. The CDR3 DNA follows: TGTGCCAGTGACTCGGATGGCGGCACAGATACGCAGTATTTT. Full variable domain (missing parts from reference TRBV2 and TRBJ2-3): EPEVTQTPSHQVTQMGQEVILRCVPISNHLYFYWYRQILGQKVEFLVSFYNNEISEKSEIFDDQFSVERPDGSNFTLKIRSTKLEDSAMYFCASDSDGGTDTQYFGPGTRLTVL.

The chain recombines TRBV28 with TRBJ1-2; tentative D call: TRBD1 (5 bases). Trimming left V 5 bases short and J 4 bases short, with 17 bases between. Per germline, CDR1 MDHEN and CDR2 SYDVKM. CDR3 length equals 15 residues. The CDR3 DNA reads as TGTGCCAGCAGTGCTGGACATCGTCAGGTCTATGGCTACACCTTC. This sequence encodes CASSAGHRQVYGYTF.

The chain links TRBV5-6 to TRBJ2-1; D gene ambiguous. Germline V gene lookup returns CDR1 SGHDT and CDR2 YYEEEE. The CDR3 spans 13 residues. V was cut by 2 bases and J by 11 bases, with 14 bases left in between. The CDR3 spells CASSFLSLLQQFF. The CDR3 coding sequence is TGTGCCAGCAGCTTCCTTTCTTTGCTGCAGCAGTTCTTC.

The chain has TRBV18 and TRBJ1-2; unclear D gene. Trimming removed 6 bases from V and 8 bases from J, with 16 bases in between. Germline V lookup: CDR1 KGHSH, CDR2 LQKENI. The CDR3 is made up of 13 amino acids. This CDR3 is CASSPQAGGGYTF. CDR3 DNA: TGTGCCAGCTCCCCCCAGGCAGGAGGAGGCTACACCTTC.

The chain combines TRBV5-4 with TRBJ1-6; perhaps TRBD1 as D (5 bases). This CDR3 contains 14 residues. CDR1 is SGHNT and CDR2 is YYREEE in the germline V gene (reference sequence). Deletions cut 0 bases from V and 7 bases from J, with 8 bases between. The DNA of the CDR3 is TGTGCCAGCAGCTTGGAATCAGGGAATTCACCCCTCCACTTT. It encodes CASSLESGNSPLHF.

This clone was seen a single time. The CDR3 loop is CASSLRFEYNEQFF. CDR3 nucleotide sequence: TGTGCCAGCAGCTTACGTTTCGAGTACAATGAGCAGTTCTTC. J is TRBJ2-1 and V is TRBV7-9, with D unresolved. Trimming pared 2 bases from V and 4 bases from J, leaving 9 bases between. Germline CDR1 is SEHNR and CDR2 is FQNEAQ (reference sequence). CDR3 length: 14 residues.

V gene TRBV9 combines with J gene TRBJ2-7; 7 bases map to TRBD1. V lost 2 bases and J lost 4; bases outside the gene matches: 6. Germline CDR1 is SGDLS and CDR2 is YYNGEE. This CDR3 is 14 amino acids long. The DNA for the CDR3 is TGTGCCAGCAGCGTTTCGACAGGGAATTACGAGCAGTACTTC. It codes for CASSVSTGNYEQYF.